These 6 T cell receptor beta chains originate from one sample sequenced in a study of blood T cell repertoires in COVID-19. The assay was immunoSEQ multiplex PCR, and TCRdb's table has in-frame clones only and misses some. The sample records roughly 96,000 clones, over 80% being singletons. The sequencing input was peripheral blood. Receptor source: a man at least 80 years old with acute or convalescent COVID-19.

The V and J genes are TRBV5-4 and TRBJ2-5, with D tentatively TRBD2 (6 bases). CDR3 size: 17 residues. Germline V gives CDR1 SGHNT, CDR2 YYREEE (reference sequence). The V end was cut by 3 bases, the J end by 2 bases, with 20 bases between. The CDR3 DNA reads TGTGCCAGCAGCTCCGGTGGGGGGTTGGGGCCTCAAGAGACCCAGTACTTC. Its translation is CASSSGGGLGPQETQYF.

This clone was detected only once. CDR3 sequence: CASDYLGGTGELFF. CDR3 coding DNA: TGTGCCAGTGACTACCTAGGAGGCACCGGGGAGCTGTTTTTT. J is TRBJ2-2 and V is TRBV2, with a possible D match to TRBD2 (5 bases). The CDR3 runs to 14 residues. Germline V gene sequence: CDR1 SNHLY, CDR2 FYNNEI. Trimming cost V 9 bases and J 4 bases, with 15 bases left between them.

Written as DNA, the CDR3 is TGCGCCAGCAGCCAAGAGTCGGCGGTACCCAACGGGCAGTTCTTC. Translated: CASSQESAVPNGQFF. This chain connects TRBV4-1 to TRBJ2-1; D unclear. Germline lookup yields CDR1 MGHRA and CDR2 YSYEKL. This CDR3 spans 15 amino acids. Trimming removed 0 bases from V and 12 bases from J, with 18 bases in between.

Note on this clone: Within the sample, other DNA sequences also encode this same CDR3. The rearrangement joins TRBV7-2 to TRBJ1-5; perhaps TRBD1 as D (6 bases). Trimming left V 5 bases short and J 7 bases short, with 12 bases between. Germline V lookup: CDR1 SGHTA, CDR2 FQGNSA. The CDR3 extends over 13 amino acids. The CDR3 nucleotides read TGTGCCAGCAGCCGAACAGGGATCCAGCCCCAGCATTTT. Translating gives CASSRTGIQPQHF.

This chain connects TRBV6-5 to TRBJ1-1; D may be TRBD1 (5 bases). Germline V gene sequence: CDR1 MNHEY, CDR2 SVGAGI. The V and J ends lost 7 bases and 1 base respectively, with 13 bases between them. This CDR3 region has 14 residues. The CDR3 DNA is TGTGCCAGCATCAAAGGGACTCAGAACACTGAAGCTTTCTTT. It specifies CASIKGTQNTEAFF.

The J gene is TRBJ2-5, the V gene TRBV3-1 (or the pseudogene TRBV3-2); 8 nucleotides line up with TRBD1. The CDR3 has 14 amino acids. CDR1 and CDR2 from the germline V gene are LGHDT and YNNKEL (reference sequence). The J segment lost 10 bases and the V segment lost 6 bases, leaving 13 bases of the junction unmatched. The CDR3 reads CASRTGEVGHDQYF. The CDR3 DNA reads TGTGCCAGCAGGACAGGGGAAGTTGGCCATGACCAGTACTTC.